This T cell receptor (beta chain) was recovered during a study of metastatic and nonmetastatic thyroid tumors. Overall study results and limits: Reported TCR beta diversity, measured in blood and tumor, was significantly higher for malignant thyroid tumors than for benign nodules.

In the case of this clone: Its antigen is unidentified.

The ends lost 7 bases at V and 8 bases at J; junction bases unmatched: 9. Looked up from germline, CDR1 is LNHDA and CDR2 is SQIVND (reference sequence). The CDR3 spans 14 residues. Treatment of any kind had been given to no patient before thyroid surgery. With MiXCR, TCRdb reprocessed the PCR reads. Of around 44,000 clones listed, 28% are singletons. The receptor comes from a male donor with papillary thyroid cancer or a benign thyroid nodule (not recorded which). Some clones in this sample may be carry-over from other donors' samples. The sequenced sample consisted of blood. The J gene is TRBJ1-4, the V gene TRBV19; 8 nucleotides line up with TRBD1. The CDR3, as DNA: TGTGCCAGTAATATTGGGACAGGCCACGAAAAACTGTTTTTT. Protein sequence: CASNIGTGHEKLFF.